This T cell receptor beta chain was observed in a study of vaccination effects on CD4 cells after COVID-19 (dated by TCRdb to about 2022). Describing the broader study: Each participant got two doses of an mRNA SARS-CoV-2 vaccine, either BNT162b2 or mRNA-1273. In both COVID-19 convalescent patients and infection-naive vaccine recipients, the study compared SARS-CoV-2 spike-specific CD4+ TCR repertoires from before mRNA vaccination with those from after it. Altogether, some 11 COVID-19 convalescent patients and a few SARS-CoV-2-naive healthy vaccine recipients made up the full study. The Oncomine TCR Beta short-read assay on an Illumina iSeq 100 was used to sequence cultures from other donors in the study.

Receptors were amplified or captured by the immunoSEQ multiplex PCR assay. DNA from the CD4+ T cells that had been cultured and isolated underwent TCR beta CDR3 sequencing. Processing in the source paper ran as follows. Non-productive TCR sequences were removed, reads were trimmed to the CDR3 region, and CDR3s of at least 7 amino acids were retained. The MANAFEST web app was used to identify antigen-specific clonotypes by comparing expansion in peptide wells with expansion in reference cultures. Positive clones required FDR<0.05 expansion versus reference and all other wells, odds ratio above 5, and frequency above 0.1% in two replicate wells. Cross-reactive clonotypes were defined as significantly expanded in SARS-CoV-2 spike wells and in at least one common cold coronavirus spike condition. CDR3 similarity was assessed by Levenshtein distance with the stringdist R package, and unrooted trees were built with ape in R 3.6.1. The immuneACCESS repertoire file appears here via TCRdb, limited to in-frame rearrangements. These files lack a portion of the clones; in checked studies, under half of the deficit traces to unresolved V genes, and the cause of the others is not known. The D gene and trimming were derived from the DNA, and the V and J assignments and clone size from that table. Present in this sample are some 70,000 clones, roughly 80% of which were seen just once. The leading ten clones occupy 12% of the sample.

General findings and caveats noted by the study authors: Limitations of the study were the small number of convalescent patients and the absence of early post-infection timepoints. In healthy vaccine recipients, vaccine-induced clones were almost all SARS-CoV-2 mono-reactive, with only 1 of 255 cross-reactive with common cold coronaviruses. Marked clonal contraction was observed in both infection-induced and vaccine-induced clones at late post-vaccination timepoints, consistent with waning T cell responses.

In the germline V gene, CDR1 corresponds to MNHNS and CDR2 to SASEGT. The junction shows trimming of 1 base on V and 4 bases on J, and the gene matches do not reach 0 bases of it. The CDR3, from cysteine to phenylalanine, totals 14 residues. The retained sequence is limited to the CDR3, 42 bases, with the frame set at the first base. This clone was seen a single time. The antigen it recognizes is unknown. Qualities for individual bases were not recorded, and no much larger clone is one base off. In the ViraFEST assay, PBMC were stimulated with viral peptide pools, and TCR sequencing was then used to find antigen-specific CD4+ T cell clonotypes based on their expansion. After around ten days of culture, CD4+ T cells were isolated with the EasySep CD4+ T cell isolation kit. The absence of prior SARS-CoV-2 infection in healthy vaccine recipients was confirmed by negative nucleocapsid antibodies before and after vaccination. Approximately 2 million PBMC per well were cultured with 9 to 10 ug/ml peptides in IMDM containing around 4.6% human AB serum, about 9.6 IU/ml IL-2 and gentamicin. On days 3 and 7, half of the culture medium was replaced with fresh IL-2-containing medium. Unless noted otherwise, every peptide stimulation condition was grown in triplicate wells. PBMC were separated from whole blood using Ficoll-Paque Plus gradient centrifugation and were then either cryopreserved at -140C or used fresh. The spike proteins of SARS-CoV-2 and of the common cold coronaviruses HCoV-NL63, HCoV-OC43 and HCoV-229E were spanned by overlapping peptide pools. Genomic DNA was extracted from cultured CD4+ T cells with the QIAamp micro DNA kit.

The chain uses TRBV6-1 and TRBJ1-5, with 8 bases aligning to TRBD1. Sample: CD4+ T cells from PBMCs cultured with SARS-CoV-2 spike peptides, taken before COVID-19 vaccination. Per the publication, the cell subset or site label means: SARS-CoV-2 spike overlapping peptide pool stimulation. The TCR comes from a human donor who received a COVID-19 vaccine. The CDR3 in this case is CASSEGTGNQPQHF. The DNA sequence reads TGTGCCAGCAGTGAAGGGACAGGGAATCAGCCCCAGCATTTT.